What follows are 31 T cell receptor beta chains derived from one specimen sequenced in a study of identical twins. From the 5' RACE reads, TCRdb called clonotypes with MiXCR, one entry per CDR3 protein. Of 450,000 to 650,000 distinct CDR3 sequences in the sample, roughly 15% are singletons; the top ten hold about 0.4%. This sample was also put to use in a study of yellow fever vaccine responses in identical twins.

Source material: CD4+ T cells sorted from blood. Every receptor here comes from a woman aged 18-29 years in good health.

This clonotype was counted between two and nine times. The rearrangement uses TRBV28 and TRBJ2-7; the match to TRBD1 covers 7 bases. CDR1 is MDHEN and CDR2 is SYDVKM in the germline V gene. The CDR3 is 15 amino acids. The V segment lost 5 bases and the J segment 0 bases; nucleotides outside the gene matches: 7. The CDR3 DNA reads as TGTGCCAGCAGTAGTACAGGGGAACTCTCCTACGAGCAGTACGTC. Protein: CASSSTGELSYEQYV.

The rearrangement joins TRBV25-1 to TRBJ2-1; D remains unclear. With 1 base removed from V and 15 bases from J, the gap between germline ends came to 22 bases. Germline V gene data show CDR1 as MGHDK and CDR2 as SYGVNS. CDR3 length: 15 residues. This chain's CDR3 is CASSESLMEGPPPFF. DNA for the CDR3: TGTGCCAGCAGTGAATCCCTAATGGAAGGCCCTCCCCCGTTCTTC.

The chain combines TRBV12-3 or TRBV12-4 with TRBJ2-1; 8 bases are a match to TRBD2. This CDR3 is built from 14 residues. V was clipped by 7 bases and J by 6 bases; unmatched bases: 8. DNA for the CDR3: TGTGCCAGCACCTTAGGACTAGCTTCCAATGAGCAGTTCTTC. Amino acid sequence: CASTLGLASNEQFF.

This clonotype appeared many times. The gene calls are TRBV12-3 or TRBV12-4 and TRBJ1-3, with 7 positions matching TRBD1. The V segment lost 10 bases and the J segment 2 bases; nucleotides outside the gene matches: 2. The CDR3 extends over 12 amino acids. The CDR3 sequence is CATDRAGNTIYF. CDR3 coding DNA: TGTGCCACCGACAGGGCTGGAAACACCATATATTTT.

This clonotype was seen only a few times. J is TRBJ1-1 and V is TRBV5-1; D gene unclear. The CDR3 covers 13 residues. The germline V and J ends were trimmed by 3 bases and 2 bases, with 8 bases remaining between them. The germline V gene has CDR1 SGHRS and CDR2 YFSETQ. In DNA form, the CDR3 reads TGCGCCAGCAGCTCCCCCGGTAACACTGAAGCTTTCTTT. It translates to CASSSPGNTEAFF.

This clonotype was counted only a few times. J is TRBJ1-2 and V is TRBV6-1; D is uncertain. Germline V gives CDR1 MNHNS, CDR2 SASEGT. Trimming stripped 4 bases from V and 3 bases from J, with 6 bases between. The CDR3 contains 12 residues. CDR3 sequence: CASSVHDYGYTF. The CDR3 nucleotides read TGTGCCAGCAGTGTTCACGACTATGGCTACACCTTC.

There are a few counts of this clonotype. V is TRBV27 and J is TRBJ2-7; D is uncertain. The CDR3 covers 15 residues. V gave up 6 bases and J gave up 0 bases, with 15 bases separating them. CDR1 is MNHEY and CDR2 is SMNVEV in the germline V gene (reference sequence). The CDR3 region is CASRTLGSLSYEQYF. The CDR3 DNA sequence: TGTGCCAGCAGGACCCTAGGCAGTCTCTCCTACGAGCAGTACTTC.

This clonotype was counted only a few times. This chain links TRBV12-3 or TRBV12-4 with TRBJ2-1; 10 bases line up with TRBD2. This CDR3 is 15 amino acids long. Germline trimming cut 6 bases from V and 7 bases from J; bases unmatched to any gene: 9. This chain's CDR3 is CASRRAGGAGNEQFF. The CDR3 region has the DNA TGTGCCAGCAGACGAGCGGGAGGGGCGGGAAATGAGCAGTTCTTC.

This clonotype was found a few times. The gene calls are TRBV4-1 and TRBJ2-1; TRBD2 matches 10 bases. Germline CDR1 is MGHRA and CDR2 is YSYEKL. The trim removed 1 base at V and 2 bases at J, leaving 11 bases unmatched. This CDR3 is 19 amino acids long. CDR3 in DNA: TGCGCCAGCAGCCAAGTGGGGCTAGCGGGGGCCGGGGCCTACAATGAGCAGTTCTTC. Its translation is CASSQVGLAGAGAYNEQFF.

This rearrangement joins TRBV28 to TRBJ2-1, with 12 bases matching TRBD2. The CDR3 has 16 amino acids. The germline CDR1 and CDR2 sequences are MDHEN and SYDVKM. The trim removed 2 bases at V and 8 bases at J, leaving 7 bases unmatched. The CDR3: CASSLGTSGGPYEQFF. In DNA, the CDR3 is TGTGCCAGCAGTTTAGGAACTAGCGGGGGGCCCTATGAGCAGTTCTTC.

This clonotype was seen only a few times. The gene calls are TRBV12-5 and TRBJ2-2, with D perhaps TRBD2 (5 bases). This CDR3 comprises 15 residues. Germline CDR1 and CDR2: LGHNT and FRNRAP. Here the CDR3 DNA reads TGTGCGAGACGGGTGAACGGGGCGAACACCGGGGAGCTGTTTTTT. It translates to CARRVNGANTGELFF.

This clonotype came up a few times. The chain couples TRBV28 to TRBJ2-1; 9 bases agree with TRBD2. The CDR3 is 15 amino acids. CDR1 and CDR2 (germline): MDHEN, SYDVKM. J gave up 7 bases and V 1 base, and 5 bases lay outside the gene matches. CDR3 in amino acids: CASSLFVSGSNEQFF. CDR3 coding DNA: TGTGCCAGCAGTTTATTTGTTAGCGGGAGTAATGAGCAGTTCTTC.

The J gene is TRBJ2-1, the V gene TRBV12-5, with TRBD2 matching over 12 bases. V dropped 5 bases and J dropped 12; count of bases not matched to a gene: 11. Looked up from germline, CDR1 is LGHNT and CDR2 is FRNRAP. The CDR3 extends over 15 amino acids. In DNA form, the CDR3 reads TGTGCTAGTGGTAGACAACTAGCGGGAGGAGGTGGGCAGTTCTTC. Its protein product is CASGRQLAGGGGQFF.

The chain employs TRBV5-1 and TRBJ2-3, with D unresolved. In germline, CDR1 is SGHRS, CDR2 YFSETQ. CDR3 length: 15 residues. The V and J ends lost 5 bases and 2 bases respectively, with 15 bases between them. This CDR3 reads CASRRLTSATDTQYF. The DNA of the CDR3 is TGCGCCAGCAGACGCCTAACCTCCGCCACAGATACGCAGTATTTT.

This clonotype was seen repeatedly, ten times or more. The chain has TRBV12-3 or TRBV12-4 and TRBJ1-5; D gene ambiguous. V was cut by 2 bases and J by 1 base, with 3 bases left in between. CDR3 size: 13 residues. The CDR3 DNA reads as TGTGCCAGCAGTTTAAGAAGCAATCAGCCCCAGCATTTT. As protein: CASSLRSNQPQHF.

This clonotype was seen once. DNA for the CDR3: TGTGCCACCTTCGGACGCCCCTACGAGCAGTACTTC. Translation gives CATFGRPYEQYF. V and J are TRBV28 and TRBJ2-7; no firm D call. The CDR3 runs to 12 residues. Germline V gene lookup returns CDR1 MDHEN and CDR2 SYDVKM. V was trimmed by 10 bases and J by 2 bases, leaving 12 bases between them.

The chain recombines TRBV28 with TRBJ2-7; 10 positions agree with TRBD2. The germline gives CDR1 MDHEN, CDR2 SYDVKM. This CDR3 has 14 amino acids. With V trimmed by 5 bases and J by 3 bases, 4 bases remained unmatched. CDR3 amino acids: CASSPRLAGYEQYV. CDR3 DNA: TGTGCCAGCAGTCCACGACTAGCGGGCTACGAGCAGTACGTC.

The chain has TRBV7-9 and TRBJ2-1; TRBD1 agrees at 10 bases. The CDR3 runs 16 residues. CDR1 is SEHNR, CDR2 FQNEAQ, per germline (reference sequence). The trim removed 8 bases at V and 6 bases at J, leaving 13 bases unmatched. CDR3 DNA sequence: TGTGCCAGCGGATCCCGGGGGACAGGGGAAGGCAATGAGCAGTTCTTC. This gives the protein CASGSRGTGEGNEQFF.

There are many counts of this clonotype. The chain joins TRBV12-3 or TRBV12-4 to TRBJ1-1; D might be TRBD1 (5 bases). The CDR3 loop spans 13 amino acids. The V end lost 6 bases, the J end lost 5 bases, and 13 bases lay between the germline ends. CDR3 DNA: TGTGCCAGCAGGTGGGGGGGGGGAACTGAAGCTTTCTTT. This sequence encodes CASRWGGGTEAFF.

This clonotype was counted between two and nine times. J is TRBJ2-1 and V is TRBV5-1; D is perhaps TRBD2 (6 bases). Germline V gene sequence: CDR1 SGHRS, CDR2 YFSETQ. Trimming pared 5 bases from V and 7 bases from J, leaving 22 bases between. The CDR3 extends over 16 amino acids. CDR3 region: CASSNRRGTGTNEQFF. The CDR3 DNA sequence: TGCGCCAGCAGTAATCGACGGGGGACGGGAACAAATGAGCAGTTCTTC. Looking up the rest from reference TRBV5-1 and TRBJ2-1 gives the full variable domain: KAGVTQTPRYLIKTRGQQVTLSCSPISGHRSVSWYQQTPGQGLQFLFEYFSETQRNKGNFPGRFSGRQFSNSRSEMNVSTLELGDSALYLCASSNRRGTGTNEQFFGPGTRLTVL.

V and J are TRBV29-1 and TRBJ2-1, with TRBD2 matching 14 bases. V shed 3 bases and J 6 bases; nucleotides not matched to a gene: 4. Germline V gene lookup returns CDR1 SQVTM and CDR2 ANQGSEA. This CDR3 contains 15 residues. The CDR3 nucleotides read TGCAGCGTTGAGGGGACTAGCGGGGGACTCAATGAGCAGTTCTTC. This encodes CSVEGTSGGLNEQFF.

V is TRBV5-1 and J is TRBJ2-1, with 9 nucleotides matching TRBD2. V was clipped by 0 bases and J by 4 bases; unmatched bases: 2. In germline, CDR1 is SGHRS, CDR2 YFSETQ. This CDR3 has 15 amino acids. DNA for the CDR3: TGCGCCAGCAGCTTGGCGACTAGCGGTTACAATGAGCAGTTCTTC. It yields the protein CASSLATSGYNEQFF.

The rearrangement uses TRBV7-6 and TRBJ1-6; D gene unclear. Per germline, CDR1 SGHVS and CDR2 FNYEAQ. Trimming cost V 4 bases and J 6 bases, with 13 bases left between them. The CDR3 runs 15 residues. The CDR3 region has the DNA TGTGCCAGCAGCTCCTCCGAAAGGGTTAATTCACCCCTCCACTTT. Its protein product is CASSSSERVNSPLHF.

The chain employs TRBV7-6 and TRBJ2-5; TRBD2 matches at 8 bases. J lost 3 bases, V lost 5 bases, and 8 bases had no gene match. CDR1 is SGHVS and CDR2 is FNYEAQ in the germline V gene. This CDR3 comprises 15 residues. For the CDR3, the DNA is TGTGCCAGCAGCCCCCTTTCGGGGGGGAAAGAGACCCAGTACTTC. It is translated as CASSPLSGGKETQYF.

Points on this clonotype: Mismatch with germline at one junction end may stem from a read error. The chain joins TRBV12-3 or TRBV12-4 to TRBJ2-1; 14 bases are shared with TRBD2. This CDR3 comprises 19 residues. As DNA, the CDR3 is TGTACCAGCAGTTTCTGGACTAGCGGGAGGTTTAGCGCCTACAATGAGCAGTTCTTC. It is translated as CTSSFWTSGRFSAYNEQFF.

This clonotype has ten or more counts. The chain employs TRBV4-1 and TRBJ2-2, with TRBD2 matching over 13 bases. This CDR3 is 21 amino acids long. In germline, CDR1 is MGHRA, CDR2 YSYEKL. The V and J ends lost 3 bases and 5 bases, in that order; junction bases with no gene match: 18. The CDR3 here is CASSHAGTSGAARKITGELFF. The CDR3 nucleotides read TGCGCCAGCAGCCACGCCGGGACTAGCGGGGCGGCGAGAAAAATAACCGGGGAGCTGTTTTTT.

This clonotype was detected a few times. V gene TRBV9 combines with J gene TRBJ2-1; 14 positions agree with TRBD2. V lost 0 bases to trimming and J lost 6 bases; unmatched junction nucleotides: 8. The CDR3 is 18 amino acids. The germline V gene has CDR1 SGDLS and CDR2 YYNGEE. CDR3 DNA sequence: TGTGCCAGCAGCGTAGGTGGGACTAGCGGGAGTCGAAGCAATGAGCAGTTCTTC. Amino acid sequence: CASSVGGTSGSRSNEQFF. Combining the CDR3 with reference TRBV9 and TRBJ2-1 gives the whole variable domain DSGVTQTPKHLITATGQRVTLRCSPRSGDLSVYWYQQSLDQGLQFLIQYYNGEERAKGNILERFSAQQFPDLHSELNLSSLELGDSALYFCASSVGGTSGSRSNEQFFGPGTRLTVL.

This clonotype came up many times. The chain links TRBV27 to TRBJ1-5; weak D call: TRBD1 (6 bases). The CDR3 runs 15 residues. Germline lookup yields CDR1 MNHEY and CDR2 SMNVEV (reference sequence). Trimming pared 4 bases from V and 4 bases from J, leaving 14 bases between. In nucleotides, the CDR3 is TGTGCCAGCAGTTCGCTCGACAGGAAAAATCAGCCCCAGCATTTT. Translation: CASSSLDRKNQPQHF.

The chain's CDR3 is CSAIGLAGGQETQYF. DNA of the CDR3: TGCAGTGCCATCGGGCTAGCGGGAGGCCAAGAGACCCAGTACTTC. This chain joins TRBV20-1 and TRBJ2-5, with TRBD2 matching over 11 bases. The junction had 7 bases not matched to a gene; V was cut back by 6 bases and J by 1 base. Looked up from germline, CDR1 is DFQATT and CDR2 is SNEGSKA (reference sequence). This CDR3 has 15 residues.

The genes are TRBV20-1 and TRBJ2-1; TRBD2 matches 14 bases. V shed 5 bases, J shed 7 bases, and the junction held 4 bases outside the gene matches. This CDR3 is built from 14 residues. Germline CDR1 reads DFQATT; CDR2 reads SNEGSKA (reference sequence). The CDR3 sequence: CSAPGLAGENEQFF. For the CDR3, the DNA is TGCAGTGCTCCGGGACTAGCGGGGGAGAATGAGCAGTTCTTC.

The gene calls are TRBV20-1 and TRBJ2-7; TRBD2 agrees at 13 bases. Per germline, CDR1 DFQATT and CDR2 SNEGSKA (reference sequence). CDR3 length: 13 residues. The J segment lost 3 bases and the V segment lost 6 bases, leaving 2 bases of the junction unmatched. CDR3 region: CSAGLAGVYEQYF. For the CDR3, the DNA is TGCAGTGCAGGACTAGCGGGAGTCTACGAGCAGTACTTC.